These 22 T cell receptor beta chains came from one sample sequenced in a study of T cell responses to AZD1222 COVID-19 vaccine. The assay was immunoSEQ multiplex PCR, and TCRdb's table has in-frame clones only and misses some. Of fewer than 150,000 clones detected, 88% appear once; the ten largest clones hold 7.6%. This specimen was peripheral blood, taken on day 0 of AZD1222 vaccination. These receptors were obtained from an adult in good health.

The V gene is TRBV30, the J gene TRBJ2-2, with D perhaps matching TRBD1 or TRBD2 (5 bases each). V dropped 0 bases and J dropped 4 bases, with 15 bases sitting between them. CDR3 size: 16 residues. Per germline, CDR1 GTSNPN and CDR2 SVGIG (reference sequence). The CDR3 loop reads CAWSVPGTAFTGELFF. The CDR3 DNA follows: TGTGCCTGGAGTGTACCCGGGACGGCTTTCACCGGGGAGCTGTTTTTT.

The chain is built from TRBV14 and TRBJ1-2; D ambiguous. V lost 1 base and J 2 bases, leaving 11 bases between the germline ends. Per the germline V gene, CDR1 is SGHDN and CDR2 is FVKESK. This CDR3 spans 15 amino acids. CDR3 in amino acids: CASSQVGGGNYGYTF. DNA of the CDR3: TGTGCCAGCAGCCAAGTAGGTGGAGGCAACTATGGCTACACCTTC.

The J gene is TRBJ2-5, the V gene TRBV28; no definite D call. The CDR3 is 10 amino acids. The V end was cut by 6 bases, the J end by 7 bases, with 6 bases between. Germline V lookup: CDR1 MDHEN, CDR2 SYDVKM. CDR3 in amino acids: CASSGGTQYF. CDR3 coding DNA: TGTGCCAGCAGCGGTGGGACCCAGTACTTC.

This clone has only a few counts. As DNA, the CDR3 is TGCAGTGCTAGTTTTAGCGGGAGAGGAAATGAGCAGTTCTTC. Amino acids: CSASFSGRGNEQFF. The J gene is TRBJ2-1, the V gene TRBV20-1; 9 nucleotides align to TRBD2. The V gene's germline CDR1 is DFQATT and CDR2 SNEGSKA (reference sequence). V shed 3 bases and J 7 bases; nucleotides not matched to a gene: 7. The CDR3 has 14 amino acids.

The chain employs TRBV4-3 and TRBJ2-1, with 7 positions matching TRBD2. Germline CDR1 reads LGHNA; CDR2 reads YSLEER. The junction had 12 bases not matched to a gene; V was cut back by 1 base and J by 6 bases. CDR3 length: 17 residues. The chain's CDR3 is CASSQAPSGVGSNEQFF. CDR3 bases: TGCGCCAGCAGCCAAGCCCCGAGCGGGGTTGGAAGCAATGAGCAGTTCTTC.

The V and J genes are TRBV5-6 and TRBJ1-1; D is uncertain. Germline-derived CDR1 and CDR2 are SGHDT and YYEEEE. The CDR3 has 13 residues. V lost 0 bases and J lost 7, with 10 bases in between. CDR3 DNA sequence: TGTGCCAGCAGCTTGGGGGGTGCAGGTGAAGCTTTCTTT. Translated, it gives CASSLGGAGEAFF.

The rearrangement uses TRBV27 and TRBJ2-7, with no clear D. This CDR3 region has 13 residues. V dropped 3 bases and J dropped 3 bases, with 9 bases sitting between them. Germline V CDR1 and CDR2: MNHEY, SMNVEV (reference sequence). The CDR3 DNA follows: TGTGCCAGCAGTTTCGGCCCAGACTACGAGCAGTACTTC. It codes for CASSFGPDYEQYF.

The rearrangement links TRBV27 to TRBJ2-1, with TRBD2 matching over 7 bases. The CDR3 contains 15 residues. V gave up 6 bases and J gave up 4 bases; unmatched junction bases: 9. From germline, CDR1 is MNHEY and CDR2 SMNVEV (reference sequence). The CDR3: CASSPGASGYNEQFF. CDR3 coding DNA: TGTGCCAGCAGCCCCGGGGCTAGCGGATACAATGAGCAGTTCTTC.

This clone occurred a few times. The V and J genes are TRBV10-3 and TRBJ2-7; D unresolved. CDR1 is ENHRY and CDR2 is SYGVKD in the germline V gene. The CDR3 covers 14 residues. V was pared by 2 bases and J by 0 bases, with 8 bases between. CDR3 bases: TGTGCCATCAGTGAGGTGGTCAGCTCCTACGAGCAGTACTTC. This codes for CAISEVVSSYEQYF.

The V call is TRBV6-4, the J call TRBJ1-6; tentative D call: TRBD1 (6 bases). Trimming removed 0 bases at V and 7 bases at J, with 10 bases between. The CDR3 is 15 residues long. Germline CDR1 MRHNA, CDR2 SNTAGT. Here the CDR3 DNA reads TGTGCCAGCAGTGACTCAGCAGGGGTGAATTCACCCCTCCACTTT. It yields the protein CASSDSAGVNSPLHF.

DNA of the CDR3: TGTGCCATCGGGGGGGGACAGCCTAATGAAAAACTGTTTTTT. Amino acids: CAIGGGQPNEKLFF. The chain employs TRBV10-3 and TRBJ1-4, with TRBD1 identical over 7 bases. The CDR3 contains 14 residues. Germline values: CDR1 ENHRY, CDR2 SYGVKD. Germline trimming cut 8 bases from V and 3 bases from J; bases unmatched to any gene: 6.

The chain links TRBV2 to TRBJ1-2; 7 bases line up with TRBD1. This CDR3 has 11 amino acids. The V gene end was trimmed by 8 bases and the J gene end by 4 bases; junction bases not matched to a gene: 1. Germline-derived CDR1 and CDR2 are SNHLY and FYNNEI. The CDR3 loop reads CASDRAYGYTF. In nucleotides, the CDR3 is TGTGCCAGCGACAGGGCCTATGGCTACACCTTC.

The chain carries TRBV9 and TRBJ2-2; 9 nucleotides match TRBD1. V lost 1 base to trimming and J lost 2 bases; unmatched junction nucleotides: 3. The CDR3 contains 16 residues. The germline gives CDR1 SGDLS, CDR2 YYNGEE. This chain's CDR3 is CASSVTGQGNTGELFF. The CDR3 DNA follows: TGTGCCAGCAGCGTAACGGGACAGGGAAACACCGGGGAGCTGTTTTTT.

This clone showed up just a few times. The J gene is TRBJ1-5, the V gene TRBV5-6; the D gene is possibly TRBD1 (6 bases). From germline, CDR1 is SGHDT and CDR2 YYEEEE. Trimming cost V 2 bases and J 1 base, with 16 bases left between them. The CDR3 runs 17 residues. CDR3 sequence (DNA): TGTGCCAGCAGCTTAGGGGTGGGGGGCAAGAGCAATCAGCCCCAGCATTTT. Translating gives CASSLGVGGKSNQPQHF. The whole variable domain, filled in from reference TRBV5-6 and TRBJ1-5, reads DAGVTQSPTHLIKTRGQQVTLRCSPKSGHDTVSWYQQALGQGPQFIFQYYEEEERQRGNFPDRFSGHQFPNYSSELNVNALLLGDSALYLCASSLGVGGKSNQPQHFGDGTRLSIL.

The chain carries TRBV5-4 and TRBJ1-3; D is ambiguous. Trimming cost V 4 bases and J 0 bases, with 8 bases left between them. Germline CDR1 is SGHNT and CDR2 is YYREEE (reference sequence). The CDR3 runs to 14 residues. The CDR3 loop is CASSHRDSGNTIYF. The CDR3 nucleotides read TGTGCCAGCAGCCACCGGGACTCTGGAAACACCATATATTTT. Full variable domain (missing parts from reference TRBV5-4 and TRBJ1-3): ETGVTQSPTHLIKTRGQQVTLRCSSQSGHNTVSWYQQALGQGPQFIFQYYREEENGRGNFPPRFSGLQFPNYSSELNVNALELDDSALYLCASSHRDSGNTIYFGEGSWLTVV.

V is TRBV11-3 and J is TRBJ2-1; 12 bases agree with TRBD1. The V gene's germline CDR1 is SGHNT and CDR2 YENEEA. J lost 8 bases, V lost 5 bases, and 4 bases had no gene match. The CDR3 runs to 14 residues. CDR3 region: CASSQGTGGYEQFF. CDR3 nucleotide sequence: TGTGCCAGCAGCCAAGGGACAGGGGGCTATGAGCAGTTCTTC. Full variable domain (rest looked up from reference TRBV11-3 and TRBJ2-1): EAGVVQSPRYKIIEKKQPVAFWCNPISGHNTLYWYLQNLGQGPELLIRYENEEAVDDSQLPKDRFSAERLKGVDSTLKIQPAELGDSAVYLCASSQGTGGYEQFFGPGTRLTVL.

The chain has TRBV5-1 and TRBJ2-3; possibly TRBD1 for D (7 bases). This CDR3 has 15 amino acids. V was trimmed by 4 bases and J by 0 bases, leaving 12 bases between them. Per germline, CDR1 SGHRS and CDR2 YFSETQ. CDR3 amino acids: CASSATGTSTDTQYF. The CDR3 region has the DNA TGCGCCAGCAGCGCGACAGGGACTAGCACAGATACGCAGTATTTT.

The CDR3 protein is CATRDSYQETQYF. CDR3 in DNA: TGCGCCACCCGAGACTCGTACCAAGAGACCCAGTACTTC. The rearrangement links TRBV4-1 to TRBJ2-5; D is unresolved. Germline V gene data show CDR1 as MGHRA and CDR2 as YSYEKL. This CDR3 is built from 13 residues. Deletions cut 10 bases from V and 0 bases from J, with 12 bases between.

This chain uses TRBV5-8 with TRBJ2-1; 7 nucleotides match TRBD1. The ends lost 1 base at V and 10 bases at J; junction bases unmatched: 5. Germline assignment: CDR1 SGHTS and CDR2 YDEGEE. This CDR3 spans 13 amino acids. The CDR3 bases are TGTGCCAGCAGCTTGTACAGGGGTTTCGAGCAGTTCTTC. Its protein is CASSLYRGFEQFF.

This chain joins TRBV6-5 and TRBJ1-2; D ambiguous. Trimming took off 3 bases at V and 1 base at J, with 12 bases between the two ends. Germline CDR1 MNHEY, CDR2 SVGAGI. This CDR3 comprises 15 residues. The DNA of the CDR3 is TGTGCCAGCAGTTATCAGGTTAAGAGTAACTATGGCTACACCTTC. Residues: CASSYQVKSNYGYTF.

V is TRBV11-2 and J is TRBJ1-2, with D tentatively TRBD1 (5 bases). CDR1 is SGHAT and CDR2 is FQNNGV in the germline V gene. Deletions cut 6 bases from V and 1 base from J, with 9 bases between. This CDR3 is built from 13 residues. The CDR3 here is CASSQGRNYGYTF. The DNA of the CDR3 is TGTGCCAGCAGTCAGGGCCGTAACTATGGCTACACCTTC.

This chain links TRBV11-2 with TRBJ2-1, with no clear D. CDR3 length equals 14 residues. Germline V CDR1 and CDR2: SGHAT, FQNNGV. V dropped 1 base and J dropped 9 bases, with 13 bases sitting between them. CDR3 region: CASSLGSTAGEQFF. The CDR3 coding sequence is TGTGCCAGCAGCTTAGGGTCAACGGCAGGTGAGCAGTTCTTC. Full variable domain (missing parts from reference TRBV11-2 and TRBJ2-1): EAGVAQSPRYKIIEKRQSVAFWCNPISGHATLYWYQQILGQGPKLLIQFQNNGVVDDSQLPKDRFSAERLKGVDSTLKIQPAKLEDSAVYLCASSLGSTAGEQFFGPGTRLTVL.